This T cell receptor (beta chain) is from a study of blood T cell repertoires in COVID-19. Per the study methods: Estimates of nucleated cell counts were drawn from the amplification of reference gene primers. The assay was immunoSEQ multiplex PCR, and TCRdb's table has in-frame clones only and misses some. V and J calls and clone size follow that table, whereas D and trimming were derived from the DNA. The profile covers 390,000 or so clones, with 80% to 90% appearing a single time and about 1% taken by the ten largest. Germline V gives CDR1 MDHEN, CDR2 SYDVKM. The length of the CDR3 is 15 residues. V lost 3 bases and J lost 7, with 13 bases in between.

The sequence derives from a man aged 18 to 29 who had recovered from COVID-19. Sequencing used PBMCs or T cells enriched from blood (not recorded which). J is TRBJ1-6 and V is TRBV28; D might be TRBD1 (5 bases). As DNA, the CDR3 is TGTGCCAGCAGTTTTCCCTCGGGGGTCAATTCACCCCTCCACTTT. It specifies CASSFPSGVNSPLHF.